The sequence of this TCR beta chain was determined in a study of blood T cell repertoires in COVID-19. Background on the study: T cells, B-cell-depleted T cells, or PBMCs supplied cDNA or gDNA.

With 11 bases clipped from V and 0 bases from J, the junction kept 13 bases outside the gene matches. The CDR3 has 16 amino acids. Per the germline V gene, CDR1 is KGHDR and CDR2 is SFDVKD. Sequencing used immunoSEQ multiplex PCR; TCRdb keeps in-frame clones, though not all of them. The data show about 120,000 clones, with 70% to 90% seen just once and approximately 4.4% held by the top ten. Material for sequencing was peripheral blood. The V and J genes are TRBV24-1 and TRBJ2-7; TRBD1 aligns across 9 bases. The clonotype was recovered from a woman aged 45-60 years with acute or convalescent COVID-19. This CDR3 is CANGDHRGQSSYEQYF. The CDR3, as DNA: TGTGCCAACGGGGATCACAGGGGGCAATCCTCCTACGAGCAGTACTTC.